This passage covers 32 T cell receptor beta chains from one sample sequenced in a study of somatic mutations in cytotoxic T cells in rheumatoid arthritis. The method was immunoSEQ multiplex PCR; TCRdb's version includes in-frame clones alone and lacks a portion of them. The sample has about 15,000 clones, approximately 77% seen once. Material for sequencing was CD8+ T cells sorted from blood. Receptors were obtained from an adult with rheumatoid arthritis.

The gene calls are TRBV6-1 and TRBJ1-5; D might be TRBD1 (5 bases). Germline V gives CDR1 MNHNS, CDR2 SASEGT. Trimming cost V 8 bases and J 0 bases, with 14 bases left between them. This CDR3 is 15 amino acids long. The CDR3 sequence: CASLPTADSNQPQHF. CDR3 bases: TGTGCCAGCTTGCCGACAGCAGATAGCAATCAGCCCCAGCATTTT.

The chain carries TRBV6-6 and TRBJ2-7, with 8 bases matching TRBD1. Germline V lookup: CDR1 MNHNY, CDR2 SVGAGI (reference sequence). The V segment lost 6 bases and the J segment 4 bases; nucleotides outside the gene matches: 5. The CDR3 sequence is 13 residues long. The CDR3 DNA reads as TGTGCCAGCAGCTCCACAGGGGGGTACGAGCAGTACTTC. The encoded protein is CASSSTGGYEQYF.

This chain links TRBV28 with TRBJ2-1, with D perhaps matching TRBD2 (5 bases). CDR1 and CDR2 (germline): MDHEN, SYDVKM. This CDR3 comprises 14 residues. Trimming removed 7 bases at V and 7 bases at J, with 17 bases between. The chain's CDR3 is CASTSHRRENEQFF. The CDR3, as DNA: TGTGCCAGCACCAGCCACAGAAGGGAGAATGAGCAGTTCTTC.

This clone was recorded once. The chain recombines TRBV4-1 with TRBJ2-1; TRBD2 aligns across 11 bases. CDR3 length: 15 amino acids. Germline values: CDR1 MGHRA, CDR2 YSYEKL. V trimming: 5 bases; J trimming: 4 bases; junction bases outside the gene matches: 4. CDR3 loop: CASSSLAGVYNEQFF. CDR3 bases: TGCGCCAGCAGCTCACTAGCGGGGGTATACAATGAGCAGTTCTTC.

This sequence joins TRBV13 and TRBJ2-7; TRBD2 aligns across 10 bases. The germline gives CDR1 PRHDT, CDR2 FYEKMQ (reference sequence). The CDR3 spans 15 residues. Unmatched junction bases numbered 9, after V lost 5 bases and J lost 5 bases. The CDR3 DNA is TGTGCCAGCAGCCTAGAGCGGGGGGGCCACGACGAGCAGTACTTC. Translating it yields CASSLERGGHDEQYF.

The CDR3 region is CASSQAMGAGNTIYF. CDR3 DNA: TGTGCCAGCAGCCAAGCTATGGGGGCAGGAAACACCATATATTTT. This chain uses TRBV4-2 with TRBJ1-3, with D possibly TRBD1 on 6 matching bases. The ends were cut back, 1 base at V and 4 bases at J, with 11 bases in the middle. In germline, CDR1 is LGHNA, CDR2 YNFKEQ. The CDR3 extends over 15 amino acids.

The DNA of the CDR3 is TGTGCCAGCATGAAAACCGGGGGCACTGAAGCTTTCTTT. Translation gives CASMKTGGTEAFF. The rearrangement links TRBV6-1 to TRBJ1-1, with TRBD1 as a possible D gene (5 bases). The ends were cut back, 7 bases at V and 4 bases at J, with 13 bases in the middle. CDR3 length equals 13 residues. Germline-derived CDR1 and CDR2 are MNHNS and SASEGT.

V and J are TRBV5-4 and TRBJ1-1; a weak D match, TRBD1 (5 bases). Trimming removed 2 bases from V and 4 bases from J, with 9 bases in between. Germline CDR1 and CDR2: SGHNT and YYREEE (reference sequence). The CDR3 extends over 13 amino acids. CDR3 region: CASSFQGTTEAFF. Here the CDR3 DNA reads TGTGCCAGCAGCTTTCAGGGAACCACTGAAGCTTTCTTT.

The chain is built from TRBV2 and TRBJ2-3, with D possibly being TRBD1 (6 bases). The CDR3 runs 15 residues. CDR1 is SNHLY, CDR2 FYNNEI, per germline. V lost 7 bases to trimming and J lost 4 bases, with 18 bases between them. DNA for the CDR3: TGTGCCAGCACCCCAGGGGTTAAGCTCCCAGATACGCAGTATTTT. Its protein is CASTPGVKLPDTQYF.

The CDR3 DNA is TGCGCCAGCAGCCAAGCACGAGGAACGAGGGAGCAGTACTTC. It specifies CASSQARGTREQYF. The V and J genes are TRBV4-1 and TRBJ2-7, with D unclear. Trimming cost V 1 base and J 7 bases, with 14 bases left between them. Per germline, CDR1 MGHRA and CDR2 YSYEKL. The CDR3 loop spans 14 amino acids.

J is TRBJ2-3 and V is TRBV9; the match to TRBD2 covers 8 bases. In germline, CDR1 is SGDLS, CDR2 YYNGEE. The CDR3 length is 16 residues. The V gene end was trimmed by 2 bases and the J gene end by 2 bases; junction bases not matched to a gene: 7. The CDR3 is CASSVSGGLPTDTQYF. CDR3 in DNA: TGTGCCAGCAGCGTCAGCGGGGGCCTTCCCACAGATACGCAGTATTTT. Full variable domain (outside the CDR3, taken from reference TRBV9 and TRBJ2-3): DSGVTQTPKHLITATGQRVTLRCSPRSGDLSVYWYQQSLDQGLQFLIQYYNGEERAKGNILERFSAQQFPDLHSELNLSSLELGDSALYFCASSVSGGLPTDTQYFGPGTRLTVL.

This clone was detected once. CDR3 sequence: CASSGVGLSEEQETQYF. CDR3 nucleotide sequence: TGTGCCAGCAGCGGGGTAGGACTATCGGAGGAGCAAGAGACCCAGTACTTC. The chain has TRBV5-4 and TRBJ2-5, with D possibly matching TRBD2 (6 bases). Germline V gene sequence: CDR1 SGHNT, CDR2 YYREEE (reference sequence). Deletions cut 4 bases from V and 2 bases from J, with 21 bases between. CDR3 length: 17 amino acids.

The chain is built from TRBV15 and TRBJ1-6, with D possibly TRBD1 on 5 matching bases. Germline-derived CDR1 and CDR2 are LNHNV and YYDKDF (reference sequence). The CDR3 spans 16 residues. V was shortened by 2 bases and J by 13 bases, with 21 bases between the two germline ends. The CDR3 here is CATSRLRDLKTSPLHF. The CDR3 coding sequence is TGTGCCACCAGCAGACTCCGGGACCTTAAAACCTCGCCCCTCCACTTT.

This clone was recorded once. The sample has other DNA sequences that encode this CDR3 too. The J gene is TRBJ2-7, the V gene TRBV27, with 8 positions matching TRBD1. V lost 4 bases to trimming and J lost 4 bases; unmatched junction nucleotides: 3. The CDR3 has 13 amino acids. Germline CDR1 reads MNHEY; CDR2 reads SMNVEV (reference sequence). For the CDR3, the DNA is TGTGCCAGCAGTTCAGGACAGGGTTACGAGCAGTACTTC. The encoded protein is CASSSGQGYEQYF.

The chain recombines TRBV9 with TRBJ1-1; D unclear. This CDR3 spans 12 amino acids. Germline V gene sequence: CDR1 SGDLS, CDR2 YYNGEE. Trimming cost V 5 bases and J 0 bases, with 5 bases left between them. The CDR3 bases are TGTGCCAGCAGTAATTTGAACACTGAAGCTTTCTTT. It codes for CASSNLNTEAFF.

This chain connects TRBV28 to TRBJ1-1; no reliable D call. The CDR3 contains 17 residues. The V and J ends lost 2 bases and 0 bases respectively, with 16 bases between them. Germline lookup yields CDR1 MDHEN and CDR2 SYDVKM. The CDR3 sequence: CASSLPHYGEMNTEAFF. CDR3 DNA: TGTGCCAGCAGTTTACCTCATTACGGGGAAATGAACACTGAAGCTTTCTTT.

The chain couples TRBV7-2 to TRBJ2-3; maybe TRBD2 (6 bases). V was cut by 1 base and J by 3 bases, with 11 bases left in between. The CDR3 length is 15 residues. Germline CDR1 is SGHTA and CDR2 is FQGNSA. CDR3 region: CASSLDAAGTDTQYF. The CDR3 region has the DNA TGTGCCAGCAGCTTAGATGCAGCGGGTACAGATACGCAGTATTTT.

The chain has TRBV4-1 and TRBJ2-7; TRBD1 aligns across 9 bases. CDR3 length: 16 residues. Germline V gene sequence: CDR1 MGHRA, CDR2 YSYEKL. The V gene end was trimmed by 3 bases and the J gene end by 2 bases; junction bases not matched to a gene: 8. CDR3 sequence: CASSQGPGQGAYEQYF. The DNA of the CDR3 is TGCGCCAGCAGCCAGGGACCGGGACAGGGAGCCTACGAGCAGTACTTC.

CDR3 region: CASSVSGTRNNEQFF. For the CDR3, the DNA is TGCGCCAGCAGCGTATCCGGGACACGGAACAATGAGCAGTTCTTC. The chain has TRBV5-1 and TRBJ2-1; D is possibly TRBD1 (6 bases). Trimming cost V 4 bases and J 5 bases, with 16 bases left between them. Looked up from germline, CDR1 is SGHRS and CDR2 is YFSETQ. This CDR3 region has 15 residues. The whole variable domain, filled in from reference TRBV5-1 and TRBJ2-1, reads KAGVTQTPRYLIKTRGQQVTLSCSPISGHRSVSWYQQTPGQGLQFLFEYFSETQRNKGNFPGRFSGRQFSNSRSEMNVSTLELGDSALYLCASSVSGTRNNEQFFGPGTRLTVL.

This clone was counted a few times. The V gene is TRBV7-8, the J gene TRBJ2-7; 7 bases align to TRBD1. This CDR3 is built from 14 residues. Germline V lookup: CDR1 SGHVS, CDR2 FQNEAQ. The trim removed 5 bases at V and 4 bases at J, leaving 8 bases unmatched. Here the CDR3 reads CASSLGDRVYEQYF. Here the CDR3 DNA reads TGTGCCAGCAGCCTCGGGGACAGAGTATACGAGCAGTACTTC.

Sample share makes this clone medium-sized. The V and J genes are TRBV10-3 and TRBJ1-1; a weak D match, TRBD1 (6 bases). The CDR3 spans 15 residues. V shed 7 bases and J shed 3 bases, with 18 bases lying between them. Germline CDR1 ENHRY, CDR2 SYGVKD. The CDR3 reads CAIKGGGRADTEAFF. DNA of the CDR3: TGTGCCATCAAGGGGGGCGGCAGGGCTGACACTGAAGCTTTCTTT.

This sequence joins TRBV6-6 and TRBJ1-2, with 7 bases aligning to TRBD1. CDR1 and CDR2 from the germline V gene are MNHNY and SVGAGI (reference sequence). V was clipped by 5 bases and J by 4 bases; unmatched bases: 10. CDR3 size: 15 residues. The CDR3 region is CASSADRVPVYGYTF. The DNA for the CDR3 is TGTGCCAGCAGTGCCGACAGGGTGCCCGTCTATGGCTACACCTTC.

The chain employs TRBV6-5 and TRBJ1-2; possibly TRBD1 for D (5 bases). Germline values: CDR1 MNHEY, CDR2 SVGAGI. There are 13 residues in the CDR3. Trimming removed 0 bases from V and 9 bases from J, with 11 bases in between. In DNA form, the CDR3 reads TGTGCCAGCAGTTACTCACAGGCCTCGAGCTACACCTTC. It is translated as CASSYSQASSYTF.

The rearrangement uses TRBV4-2 and TRBJ2-1, with unresolved D. The germline gives CDR1 LGHNA, CDR2 YNFKEQ. This CDR3 contains 11 residues. Trimming removed 3 bases from V and 7 bases from J, with 4 bases in between. CDR3 sequence reads: CASSQENEQFF. In nucleotides, the CDR3 is TGTGCCAGCAGCCAGGAGAATGAGCAGTTCTTC.

This sequence joins TRBV7-8 and TRBJ2-7; the D gene is possibly TRBD1 (6 bases). The CDR3 spans 16 residues. Germline V gives CDR1 SGHVS, CDR2 FQNEAQ. The V end lost 1 base, the J end lost 0 bases, and 13 bases lay between the germline ends. CDR3 loop: CASSLGGHPSSYEQYF. CDR3 DNA sequence: TGTGCCAGCAGCTTAGGGGGGCATCCTAGCTCCTACGAGCAGTACTTC.

The chain employs TRBV27 and TRBJ1-5, with TRBD1 as a possible D gene (6 bases). The V end was cut by 3 bases, the J end by 3 bases, with 9 bases between. The CDR3 covers 14 residues. The germline CDR1 and CDR2 sequences are MNHEY and SMNVEV (reference sequence). The CDR3 reads CASSFRQDNQPQHF. CDR3 DNA: TGTGCCAGCAGTTTCCGACAGGACAATCAGCCCCAGCATTTT.

The chain combines TRBV13 with TRBJ1-2; 8 nucleotides match TRBD1. Trimming took 4 bases from V and 9 from J; bases not matched to a gene: 7. The CDR3 totals 13 residues. CDR1 and CDR2 (germline): PRHDT, FYEKMQ (reference sequence). CDR3 loop: CASSSRDRYSYTF. The CDR3 DNA reads as TGTGCCAGCAGCTCCCGGGACAGGTACAGCTACACCTTC.

This clone is judged medium-sized. J is TRBJ1-1 and V is TRBV29-1; no clear D gene. The CDR3 consists of 11 residues. V lost 8 bases and J 6 bases, leaving 13 bases between the germline ends. CDR1 is SQVTM and CDR2 is ANQGSEA in the germline V gene. Written as DNA, the CDR3 is TGCAGCCCCAGGCAGAGGGCTGAAGCTTTCTTT. Encoded protein: CSPRQRAEAFF.

The chain uses TRBV27 and TRBJ2-3, with 11 bases fitting TRBD1. The V and J ends lost 6 bases and 3 bases, in that order; junction bases with no gene match: 5. The CDR3 covers 15 residues. CDR1 is MNHEY and CDR2 is SMNVEV in the germline V gene (reference sequence). CDR3 sequence reads: CASSPGQGATDTQYF. For the CDR3, the DNA is TGTGCCAGCAGCCCAGGACAGGGGGCAACAGATACGCAGTATTTT.

This clone was recorded only once. The chain is built from TRBV5-1 and TRBJ1-3; 9 nucleotides match TRBD1. The V segment lost 1 base and the J segment 10 bases; nucleotides outside the gene matches: 6. The germline gives CDR1 SGHRS, CDR2 YFSETQ. The CDR3 covers 14 residues. The CDR3, as DNA: TGCGCCAGCAGCTTGTACAGGGGGCGAGGGACCATATATTTT. It yields the protein CASSLYRGRGTIYF.

The chain joins TRBV25-1 to TRBJ1-1; weak D call: TRBD1 (5 bases). Trimming pared 8 bases from V and 1 base from J, leaving 5 bases between. CDR1 MGHDK and CDR2 SYGVNS come from the germline V gene. This CDR3 comprises 11 residues. The CDR3 region has the DNA TGTGCCAGCGGGGGGAACACTGAAGCTTTCTTT. Encoded protein: CASGGNTEAFF.

This clone was seen a few times. This chain uses TRBV9 with TRBJ2-7, with D possibly matching TRBD2 (6 bases). The CDR3 is 14 amino acids. The germline CDR1 and CDR2 sequences are SGDLS and YYNGEE. V was trimmed by 1 base and J by 5 bases, leaving 13 bases between them. CDR3 protein: CASSVQGGVDEQYF. The CDR3, as DNA: TGTGCCAGCAGCGTACAGGGAGGTGTGGACGAGCAGTACTTC.